The 15 T cell receptor beta chains in this list originate from one sample, sequenced in a study of regulatory T cells in long-lasting Graves disease. Indicated time point: persistent/refractory GD, antithyroid drugs over 5 years with positive TRAb. PBMC RNA was the source of the TCR library. The TCR beta library used iRepertoire HTBI primers with Arm-PCR amplification of CDR3. TCRdb ran MiXCR on the multiplex PCR reads and lists one entry per CDR3 protein. The data hold about 660,000 distinct CDR3 sequences, with around 30% observed a single time. This material consisted of peripheral blood mononuclear cells (PBMCs), taken when the disease was refractory, from a patient treated with antithyroid drugs. These TCRs come from a female donor with Graves disease.

This clonotype was detected a few times. V usage is TRBV18 and J usage is TRBJ2-7, with 9 bases matching TRBD2. Germline V gene data show CDR1 as KGHSH and CDR2 as LQKENI. V lost 3 bases and J lost 6; bases outside the gene matches: 9. The CDR3 spans 15 residues. CDR3 loop: CASSPGNSGRAEQYF. The DNA of the CDR3 is TGTGCCAGCTCACCGGGCAATAGCGGGAGAGCCGAGCAGTACTTC.

The genes are TRBV5-6 and TRBJ2-7; D is unresolved. This CDR3 comprises 15 residues. Germline V gives CDR1 SGHDT, CDR2 YYEEEE. V was clipped by 4 bases and J by 6 bases, with 20 bases between them. For the CDR3, the DNA is TGTGCCAGCAGCACCTCCGGGCCTCCTCCCCTCGAGCAGTACTTC. Protein product: CASSTSGPPPLEQYF.

This sequence joins TRBV12-3 or TRBV12-4 and TRBJ1-3; D not certain. The CDR3 covers 14 residues. V was pared by 7 bases and J by 1 base, with 11 bases between. CDR3 bases: TGTGCCAGCATCCCCTGGGGTTCTGGAAACACCATATATTTT. It codes for CASIPWGSGNTIYF.

This clonotype showed up just a few times. This chain joins TRBV2 and TRBJ1-2; TRBD1 matches at 9 bases. The CDR3 is 14 amino acids. V gave up 6 bases and J gave up 4 bases; unmatched junction bases: 6. Germline CDR1 reads SNHLY; CDR2 reads FYNNEI. This CDR3 reads CASSRDRAGYGYTF. In DNA form, the CDR3 reads TGTGCCAGCAGCCGGGACAGGGCGGGCTATGGCTACACCTTC.

This clonotype was observed a handful of times. The rearrangement uses TRBV12-5 and TRBJ2-5; D is possibly TRBD2 (6 bases). V was pared by 4 bases and J by 1 base, with 16 bases between. The length of the CDR3 is 16 residues. Germline V CDR1 and CDR2: LGHNT, FRNRAP. The CDR3 spells CASGSRLGGGQETQYF. In DNA form, the CDR3 reads TGTGCTAGTGGTTCCCGACTAGGAGGCGGCCAAGAGACCCAGTACTTC.

The rearrangement uses TRBV4-1 and TRBJ2-2, with 11 positions matching TRBD2. V gave up 1 base and J gave up 6 bases; unmatched junction bases: 7. Germline CDR1 is MGHRA and CDR2 is YSYEKL. The CDR3 is 17 residues long. CDR3 in DNA: TGCGCCAGCAGCCAAGGCTTACTAGCGGGAGTAGCCGGGGAGCTGTTTTTT. Amino acids: CASSQGLLAGVAGELFF.

This chain joins TRBV15 and TRBJ2-5; 8 bases map to TRBD1. CDR1 and CDR2 (germline): LNHNV, YYDKDF (reference sequence). V lost 3 bases, J lost 2 bases, and 8 bases stayed unmatched. CDR3 size: 16 residues. The CDR3 reads CATSSPVQGDQETQYF. In nucleotides, the CDR3 is TGTGCCACCAGCAGCCCCGTACAGGGGGATCAAGAGACCCAGTACTTC.

This clonotype was counted between two and nine times. This chain connects TRBV3-1 to TRBJ2-7; perhaps D is TRBD1 or TRBD2 (5 bases each). This CDR3 has 14 amino acids. V lost 1 base and J 3 bases, leaving 10 bases between the germline ends. Per the germline V gene, CDR1 is LGHDT and CDR2 is YNNKEL (reference sequence). This chain's CDR3 is CASSQVDSGYEQYF. CDR3 sequence (DNA): TGTGCCAGCAGCCAAGTAGACAGCGGCTACGAGCAGTACTTC.

This clonotype was found a few times. The rearrangement links TRBV27 to TRBJ2-7; D is unclear. Trimming stripped 0 bases from V and 7 bases from J, with 10 bases between. The CDR3 is 13 residues long. CDR1 MNHEY and CDR2 SMNVEV come from the germline V gene (reference sequence). The CDR3 loop reads CASSLSELTEQYF. The CDR3 coding sequence is TGTGCCAGCAGTTTATCAGAACTTACTGAGCAGTACTTC.

The chain employs TRBV3-1 and TRBJ2-2; D is ambiguous. The V end lost 5 bases, the J end lost 8 bases, and 12 bases lay between the germline ends. The CDR3 has 13 amino acids. CDR1 and CDR2 from the germline V gene are LGHDT and YNNKEL (reference sequence). The CDR3 nucleotides are TGTGCCAGCAGCTACCTGGTCGGGGGGGAGCTGTTTTTT. Protein product: CASSYLVGGELFF.

The rearrangement uses TRBV28 and TRBJ1-5; unclear D gene. V lost 6 bases and J 3 bases, leaving 12 bases between the germline ends. This CDR3 comprises 14 residues. The V gene's germline CDR1 is MDHEN and CDR2 SYDVKM. CDR3 sequence reads: CASSSQTSNQPQHF. The CDR3 coding sequence is TGTGCCAGCAGCTCCCAGACCTCCAATCAGCCCCAGCATTTT.

The chain couples TRBV9 to TRBJ2-2; 7 bases map to TRBD2. This CDR3 contains 16 residues. With 0 bases clipped from V and 0 bases from J, the junction kept 2 bases outside the gene matches. CDR1 is SGDLS, CDR2 YYNGEE, per germline. Here the CDR3 DNA reads TGTGCCAGCAGCGTAGCGGCGGGGGCGAACACCGGGGAGCTGTTTTTT. Translating it yields CASSVAAGANTGELFF.

In its sample, this clonotype was seen a few times. The J gene is TRBJ1-1, the V gene TRBV13; tentatively, D is TRBD1 (6 bases). The CDR3 sequence is 17 residues long. Trimming removed 5 bases from V and 2 bases from J, with 21 bases in between. Germline V gene sequence: CDR1 PRHDT, CDR2 FYEKMQ (reference sequence). The CDR3 loop reads CASSASIKTGRNTEAFF. In DNA form, the CDR3 reads TGTGCCAGCAGCGCATCCATTAAAACAGGGAGAAACACTGAAGCTTTCTTT.

The chain combines TRBV7-3 with TRBJ1-2; TRBD1 is a possible D gene (5 bases). The CDR3 consists of 13 residues. The ends were cut back, 0 bases at V and 8 bases at J, with 10 bases in the middle. CDR1 is SGHTA and CDR2 is FQGTGA in the germline V gene. Here the CDR3 reads CASSLTPRGGYTF. The CDR3 region has the DNA TGTGCCAGCAGCTTAACCCCACGGGGCGGCTACACCTTC.

This clonotype showed up just once. V and J are TRBV7-3 and TRBJ2-1, with D possibly matching TRBD2 (6 bases). Germline V gene lookup returns CDR1 SGHTA and CDR2 FQGTGA. Trimming pared 6 bases from V and 0 bases from J, leaving 12 bases between. The CDR3 has 15 residues. Written as DNA, the CDR3 is TGTGCCAGCAGACCCGGGGGAAGCTCCTACAATGAGCAGTTCTTC. As protein: CASRPGGSSYNEQFF.